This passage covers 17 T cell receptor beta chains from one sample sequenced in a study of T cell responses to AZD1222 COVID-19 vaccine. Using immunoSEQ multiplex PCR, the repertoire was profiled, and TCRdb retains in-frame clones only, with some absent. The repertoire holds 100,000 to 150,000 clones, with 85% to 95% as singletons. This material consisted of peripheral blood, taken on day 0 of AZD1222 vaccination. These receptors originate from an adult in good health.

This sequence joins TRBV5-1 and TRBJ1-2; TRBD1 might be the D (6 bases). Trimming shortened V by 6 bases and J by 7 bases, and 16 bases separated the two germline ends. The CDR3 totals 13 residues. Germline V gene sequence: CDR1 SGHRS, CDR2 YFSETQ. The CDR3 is CASNLEGGRGYTF. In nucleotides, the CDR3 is TGCGCCAGCAATTTGGAGGGGGGCCGTGGCTACACCTTC.

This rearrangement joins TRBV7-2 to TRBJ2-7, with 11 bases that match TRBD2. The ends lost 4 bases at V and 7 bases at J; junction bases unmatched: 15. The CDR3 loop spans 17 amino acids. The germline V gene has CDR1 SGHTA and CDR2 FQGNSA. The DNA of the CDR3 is TGTGCCAGCAGCTCAATCTTAGCGGGAGGGCTTGCGAGTGAGCAGTACTTC. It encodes CASSSILAGGLASEQYF.

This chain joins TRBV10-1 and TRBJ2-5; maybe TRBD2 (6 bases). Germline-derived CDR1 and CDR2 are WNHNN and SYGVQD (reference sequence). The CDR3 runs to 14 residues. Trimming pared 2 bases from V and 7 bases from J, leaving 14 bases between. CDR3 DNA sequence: TGCGCCAGCAGTGAGGGAGGGATAAGCGGGACCCAGTACTTC. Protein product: CASSEGGISGTQYF.

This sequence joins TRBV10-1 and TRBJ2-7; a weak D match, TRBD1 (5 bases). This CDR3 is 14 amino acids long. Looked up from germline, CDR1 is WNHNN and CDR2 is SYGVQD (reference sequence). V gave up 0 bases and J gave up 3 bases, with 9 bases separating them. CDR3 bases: TGCGCCAGCAGTGAGTCTGACAGCTTCTACGAGCAGTACTTC. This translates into CASSESDSFYEQYF.

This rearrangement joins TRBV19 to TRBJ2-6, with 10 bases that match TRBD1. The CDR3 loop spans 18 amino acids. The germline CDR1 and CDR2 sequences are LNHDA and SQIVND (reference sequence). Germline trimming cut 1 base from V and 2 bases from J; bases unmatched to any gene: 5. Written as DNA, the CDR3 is TGTGCCAGTAGTATAGGGGGACAGGGGAGGCCTGGGGCCAACGTCCTGACTTTC. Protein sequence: CASSIGGQGRPGANVLTF.

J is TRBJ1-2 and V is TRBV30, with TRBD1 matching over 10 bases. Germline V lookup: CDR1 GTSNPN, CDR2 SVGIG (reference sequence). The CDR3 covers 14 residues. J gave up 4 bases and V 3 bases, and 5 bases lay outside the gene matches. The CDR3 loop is CAWSPGQGFYGYTF. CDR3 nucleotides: TGTGCCTGGAGCCCGGGACAGGGGTTCTATGGCTACACCTTC.

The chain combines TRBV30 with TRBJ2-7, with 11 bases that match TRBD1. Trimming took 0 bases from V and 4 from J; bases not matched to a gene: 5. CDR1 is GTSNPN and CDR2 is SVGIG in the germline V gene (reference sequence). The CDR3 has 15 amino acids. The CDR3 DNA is TGTGCCTGGAGTGTTGGACAGGGGGCTAGGTACGAGCAGTACTTC. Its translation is CAWSVGQGARYEQYF.

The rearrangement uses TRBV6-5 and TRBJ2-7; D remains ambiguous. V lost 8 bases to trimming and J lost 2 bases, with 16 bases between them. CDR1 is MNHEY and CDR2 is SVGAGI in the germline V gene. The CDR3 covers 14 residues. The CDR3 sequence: CASYGPGWAYEQYF. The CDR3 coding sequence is TGTGCCAGCTACGGACCCGGATGGGCCTACGAGCAGTACTTC.

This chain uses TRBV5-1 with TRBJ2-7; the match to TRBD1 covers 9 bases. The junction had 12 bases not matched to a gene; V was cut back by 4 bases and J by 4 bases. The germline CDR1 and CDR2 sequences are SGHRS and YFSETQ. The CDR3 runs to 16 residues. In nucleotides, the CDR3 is TGCGCCAGCAGCCTTACCCGCGGGACAGGGAAATACGAGCAGTACTTC. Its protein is CASSLTRGTGKYEQYF. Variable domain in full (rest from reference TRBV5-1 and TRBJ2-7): KAGVTQTPRYLIKTRGQQVTLSCSPISGHRSVSWYQQTPGQGLQFLFEYFSETQRNKGNFPGRFSGRQFSNSRSEMNVSTLELGDSALYLCASSLTRGTGKYEQYFGPGTRLTVT.

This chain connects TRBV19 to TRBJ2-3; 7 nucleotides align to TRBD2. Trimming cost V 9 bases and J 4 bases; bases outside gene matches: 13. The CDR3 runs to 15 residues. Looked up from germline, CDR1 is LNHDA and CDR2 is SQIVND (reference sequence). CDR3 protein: CASHPRGRDPDTQYF. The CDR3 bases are TGTGCCAGCCACCCTCGAGGGAGGGATCCAGATACGCAGTATTTT.

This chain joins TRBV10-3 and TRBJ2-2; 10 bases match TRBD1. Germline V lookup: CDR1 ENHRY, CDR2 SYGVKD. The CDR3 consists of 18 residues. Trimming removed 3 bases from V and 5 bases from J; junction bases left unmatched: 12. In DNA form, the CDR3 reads TGTGCCATCAGTGAAGGGGACAGGGGTACAGGGTCTACCGGGGAGCTGTTTTTT. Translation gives CAISEGDRGTGSTGELFF.

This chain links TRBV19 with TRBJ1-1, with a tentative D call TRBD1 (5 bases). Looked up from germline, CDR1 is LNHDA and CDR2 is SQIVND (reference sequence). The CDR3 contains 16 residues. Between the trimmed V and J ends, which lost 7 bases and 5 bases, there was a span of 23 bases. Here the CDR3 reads CASMLGGSVGRTEAFF. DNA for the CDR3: TGTGCCAGTATGTTGGGGGGAAGCGTTGGTCGGACTGAAGCTTTCTTT.

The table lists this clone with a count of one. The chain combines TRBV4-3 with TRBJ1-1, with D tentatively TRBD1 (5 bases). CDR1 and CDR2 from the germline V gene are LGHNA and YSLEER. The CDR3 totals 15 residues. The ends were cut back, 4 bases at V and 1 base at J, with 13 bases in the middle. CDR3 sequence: CASSLSRAGNTEAFF. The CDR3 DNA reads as TGCGCCAGCAGCCTATCCAGGGCCGGGAACACTGAAGCTTTCTTT.

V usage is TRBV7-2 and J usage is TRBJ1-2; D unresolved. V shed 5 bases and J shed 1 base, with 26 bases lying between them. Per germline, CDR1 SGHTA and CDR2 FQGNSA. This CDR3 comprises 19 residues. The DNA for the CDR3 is TGTGCCAGCAGCCTACAATTCCTATTCCCATACTTACTTAACTATGGCTACACCTTC. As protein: CASSLQFLFPYLLNYGYTF.

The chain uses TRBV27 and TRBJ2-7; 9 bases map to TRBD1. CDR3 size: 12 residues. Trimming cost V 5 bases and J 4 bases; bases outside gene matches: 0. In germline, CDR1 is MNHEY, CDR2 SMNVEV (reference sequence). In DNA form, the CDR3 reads TGTGCCAGCAGTGACAGGGGGTACGAGCAGTACTTC. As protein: CASSDRGYEQYF.

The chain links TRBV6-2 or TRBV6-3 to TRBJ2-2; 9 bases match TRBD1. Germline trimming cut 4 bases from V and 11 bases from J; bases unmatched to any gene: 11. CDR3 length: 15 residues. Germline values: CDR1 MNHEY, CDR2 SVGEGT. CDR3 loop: CASSFVGQGLGELFF. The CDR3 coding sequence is TGTGCCAGCAGTTTTGTCGGACAGGGGTTAGGAGAGCTGTTTTTT.

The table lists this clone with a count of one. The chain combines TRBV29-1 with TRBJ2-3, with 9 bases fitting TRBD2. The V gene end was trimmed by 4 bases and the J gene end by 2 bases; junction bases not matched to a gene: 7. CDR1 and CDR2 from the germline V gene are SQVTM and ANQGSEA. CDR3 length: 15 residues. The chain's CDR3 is CSVGSSGGLTDTQYF. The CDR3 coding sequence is TGCAGCGTTGGCAGTAGCGGGGGACTCACAGATACGCAGTATTTT.